This is a list of T cell receptor beta chains from one sample in a study of response to subunit inactivated influenza vaccine. MiXCR, run by TCRdb on the RT-PCR reads, gives a single entry per CDR3 protein. This sample yields roughly 500,000 distinct CDR3 sequences, of which approximately 15% are seen a single time; less than 4% belongs to the top ten. The sequencing used CD4+ T cells sorted from PBMCs, collected around 25 months after vaccination. Every receptor here comes from a man aged 45-69 years who received an inactivated influenza vaccine. CDR3s include the opening cysteine and the closing phenylalanine or tryptophan. A D gene is named only where the DNA matches it firmly. Size tells how often a clone was seen (once, few, many) or the class of an expanded clone, and some rows leave it out.

D gene	V gene	J gene	clone size	CDR3 protein	CDR3 DNA
NA	TRBV6-2/TRBV6-3	TRBJ2-1	NA	CASSWVTNEQFF	TGTGCCAGCAGTTGGGTTACCAATGAGCAGTTCTTC
NA	TRBV12-3/TRBV12-4	TRBJ1-1	many	CASSLMGDTEAFF	TGTGCCAGCAGTTTGATGGGGGACACTGAAGCTTTCTTT
TRBD1	TRBV10-3	TRBJ2-2	NA	CAITRTGGSSNTGELFF	TGTGCCATCACCCGGACAGGGGGCTCCTCCAACACCGGGGAGCTGTTTTTT
NA	TRBV5-1	TRBJ1-6	NA	CASSLRTAKFSPLHF	TGCGCCAGCAGCCTCCGGACAGCGAAGTTTTCACCCCTCCACTTT
NA	TRBV20-1	TRBJ1-2	few	CSARPIQGYTF	TGCAGTGCTAGGCCGATTCAAGGCTACACCTTC
NA	TRBV7-9	TRBJ1-1	NA	CASSPSRGMNTEAFF	TGTGCCAGCAGCCCTTCGAGGGGTATGAACACTGAAGCTTTCTTT
NA	TRBV4-1	TRBJ1-6	NA	CASSHGGVSSYNSPLHF	TGCGCCAGCAGCCATGGCGGGGTGAGCTCCTATAATTCACCCCTCCACTTT
TRBD2	TRBV20-1	TRBJ2-5	NA	CSAREGSGRAETQYF	TGCAGTGCTAGAGAGGGTAGCGGGAGGGCAGAGACCCAGTACTTC
TRBD2	TRBV6-2/TRBV6-3	TRBJ2-2	NA	CASSHPPWSGGTNTGELFF	TGTGCCAGCAGTCACCCCCCGTGGAGCGGGGGGACGAACACCGGGGAGCTGTTTTTT
NA	TRBV5-1	TRBJ1-5	NA	CASSLAGRYNQPQHF	TGCGCCAGCAGCTTGGCCGGACGGTACAATCAGCCCCAGCATTTT
NA	TRBV4-1	TRBJ1-1	NA	CASSQFLSMNTEAFF	TGCGCCAGCAGCCAATTTCTGTCCATGAACACTGAAGCTTTCTTT
NA	TRBV20-1	TRBJ1-1	NA	CSARGGGQFEAFF	TGCAGTGCTAGAGGGGGCGGACAATTCGAAGCTTTCTTT
TRBD1	TRBV6-1	TRBJ1-2	NA	CASSEAPTGSYGYTF	TGTGCCAGCAGTGAAGCTCCGACAGGGTCGTATGGCTACACCTTC
NA	TRBV20-1	TRBJ1-5	few	CSASLGGAHRTKQPQHF	TGCAGTGCTAGCTTAGGGGGGGCGCACAGGACGAAGCAGCCCCAGCATTTT
NA	TRBV5-1	TRBJ1-1	NA	CASSLDPGDTEAFF	TGCGCCAGCAGCTTGGATCCGGGGGACACTGAAGCTTTCTTT
NA	TRBV29-1	TRBJ1-4	few	CSVGGGRATNEKLFF	TGCAGCGTTGGTGGGGGCCGTGCAACTAATGAAAAACTGTTTTTT
NA	TRBV6-2/TRBV6-3	TRBJ2-7	many	CASSYYSYEQYF	TGTGCCAGCAGTTACTACTCCTACGAGCAGTACTTC
TRBD1	TRBV28	TRBJ2-4	NA	CASSLRGQGDIIQYF	TGTGCCAGCAGTTTACGGGGACAGGGGGATATCATTCAGTACTTC
NA	TRBV5-1	TRBJ2-5	many	CASSLGDNQETQYF	TGCGCCAGCAGCTTAGGGGACAACCAAGAGACCCAGTACTTC
NA	TRBV4-3	TRBJ2-7	few	CASSLGWGAYEQYF	TGCGCCAGCAGCTTAGGATGGGGGGCCTACGAGCAGTACTTC
TRBD1	TRBV6-5	TRBJ1-6	few	CASSAGQGRNSPLHF	TGTGCCAGCAGCGCCGGACAGGGGAGGAATTCACCCCTCCACTTT
TRBD1	TRBV5-1	TRBJ2-5	few	CASSIGQGAHETQYF	TGCGCCAGCAGCATAGGACAGGGGGCGCATGAGACCCAGTACTTC
TRBD1	TRBV9	TRBJ2-2	NA	CASSAGQTSTGELFF	TGTGCCAGCAGCGCGGGACAGACCTCCACCGGGGAGCTGTTTTTT
TRBD1	TRBV5-1	TRBJ2-7	once	CASGTGTGHYEQYF	TGCGCCAGCGGGACAGGGACAGGGCACTACGAGCAGTACTTC
NA	TRBV19	TRBJ2-7	NA	CASSILRGEQYF	TGTGCCAGTAGTATCCTGCGAGGCGAGCAGTACTTC
NA	TRBV5-4	TRBJ1-1	NA	CASSSSARDTEAFF	TGTGCCAGCAGCTCGTCAGCGAGGGACACTGAAGCTTTCTTT
NA	TRBV29-1	TRBJ1-2	few	CSGMKDSYGYTF	TGCAGCGGCATGAAGGATAGCTATGGCTACACCTTC